This T cell receptor (beta chain) was observed in a study of T-cell reconstitution after alpha-beta-depleted transplantation in children. Trimming shortened V by 1 base and J by 0 bases, and 13 bases separated the two germline ends. CDR3 size: 15 residues. CDR1 is DFQATT, CDR2 SNEGSKA, per germline (reference sequence). Researchers prepared the TCRbeta library using unique molecular identifiers, the study reports. TCRdb re-called the PCR reads with MiXCR, one entry per CDR3 protein. This table holds 200,000 to 250,000 distinct CDR3 sequences, around 9.5% found once. This clonotype was found many times.

V is TRBV20-1 and J is TRBJ2-7; either TRBD1 or TRBD2 may fit D (5 bases each). This specimen was PBMCs from the stem cell graft donor, taken from the stem cell graft. This TCR derives from a human donor who donated a stem cell graft to a child with acute lymphoblastic leukemia. CDR3 in amino acids: CSARGQRGSSYEQYF. The CDR3 DNA sequence: TGCAGTGCTAGAGGTCAGAGGGGATCCTCCTACGAGCAGTACTTC.